This T cell receptor beta chain was profiled in a study of T-cell reconstitution after alpha-beta-depleted transplantation in children. A library of TCRbeta sequences, prepared with unique molecular identifiers, was generated. Using its own MiXCR run on the PCR reads, TCRdb lists one record per CDR3 protein. The sample includes under 850,000 distinct CDR3 sequences, over 10% seen only once; the top ten take 0.79%. J was trimmed by 4 bases and V by 7 bases; bases with no gene match: 10. CDR3 length equals 14 residues. In germline, CDR1 is MNHNS, CDR2 SASEGT. The receptor was derived from a girl aged 2 to 10 with congenital amegakaryocytic thrombocytopenia, due to receive a stem cell transplant. The sequencing here drew on PBMCs, taken before TCRalphabeta/CD19-depleted stem cell transplant. This chain joins TRBV6-1 and TRBJ2-7; 7 bases fit TRBD1. Here the CDR3 reads CASNPTGFGYEQYF. The CDR3 nucleotides are TGTGCCAGCAACCCGACAGGGTTTGGGTACGAGCAGTACTTC.